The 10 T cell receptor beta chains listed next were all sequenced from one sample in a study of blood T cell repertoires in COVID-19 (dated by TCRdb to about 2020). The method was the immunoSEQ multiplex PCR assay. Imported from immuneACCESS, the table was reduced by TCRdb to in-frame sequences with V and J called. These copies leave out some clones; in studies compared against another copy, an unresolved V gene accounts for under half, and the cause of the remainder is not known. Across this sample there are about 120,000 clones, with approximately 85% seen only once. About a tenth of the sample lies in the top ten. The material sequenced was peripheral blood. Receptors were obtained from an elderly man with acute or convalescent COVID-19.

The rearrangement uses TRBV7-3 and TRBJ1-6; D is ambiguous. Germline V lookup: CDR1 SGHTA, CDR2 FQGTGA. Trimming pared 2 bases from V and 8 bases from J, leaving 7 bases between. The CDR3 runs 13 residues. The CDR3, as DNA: TGTGCCAGCAGCTTATTGCCAGATTCACCCCTCCACTTT. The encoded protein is CASSLLPDSPLHF.

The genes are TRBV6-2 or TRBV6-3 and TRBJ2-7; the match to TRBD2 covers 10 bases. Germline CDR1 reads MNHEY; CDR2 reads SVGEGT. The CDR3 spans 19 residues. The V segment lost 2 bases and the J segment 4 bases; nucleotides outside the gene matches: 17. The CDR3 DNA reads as TGTGCCAGCAGTTACGTCCTGGGACTAGCGTCCTATTTTAAATACGAGCAGTACTTC. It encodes CASSYVLGLASYFKYEQYF.

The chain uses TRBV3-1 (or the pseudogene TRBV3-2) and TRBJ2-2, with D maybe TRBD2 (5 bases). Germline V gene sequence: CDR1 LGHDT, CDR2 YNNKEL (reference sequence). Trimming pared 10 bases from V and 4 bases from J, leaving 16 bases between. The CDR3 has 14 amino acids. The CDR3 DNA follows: TGTGCCACGAGGGTTGTGGCTGGCACCGGGGAGCTGTTTTTT. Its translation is CATRVVAGTGELFF.

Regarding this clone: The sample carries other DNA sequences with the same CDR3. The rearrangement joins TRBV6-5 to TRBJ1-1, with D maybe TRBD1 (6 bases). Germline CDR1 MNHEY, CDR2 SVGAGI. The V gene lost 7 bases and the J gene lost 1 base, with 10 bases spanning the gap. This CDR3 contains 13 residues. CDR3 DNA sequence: TGTGCCAGCACTTCGACAGGGAACACTGAAGCTTTCTTT. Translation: CASTSTGNTEAFF.

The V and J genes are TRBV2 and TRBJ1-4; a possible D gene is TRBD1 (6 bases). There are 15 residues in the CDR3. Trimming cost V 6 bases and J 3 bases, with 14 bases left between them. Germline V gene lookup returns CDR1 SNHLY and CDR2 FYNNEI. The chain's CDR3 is CASRQQGFANEKLFF. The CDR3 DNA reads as TGTGCCAGCAGGCAACAGGGTTTTGCTAATGAAAAACTGTTTTTT.

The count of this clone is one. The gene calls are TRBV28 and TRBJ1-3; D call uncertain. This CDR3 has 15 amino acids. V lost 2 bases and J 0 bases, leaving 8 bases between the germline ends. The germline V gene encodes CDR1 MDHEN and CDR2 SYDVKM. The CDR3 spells CASSLVGLSGNTIYF. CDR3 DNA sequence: TGTGCCAGCAGTTTAGTAGGACTCTCTGGAAACACCATATATTTT.

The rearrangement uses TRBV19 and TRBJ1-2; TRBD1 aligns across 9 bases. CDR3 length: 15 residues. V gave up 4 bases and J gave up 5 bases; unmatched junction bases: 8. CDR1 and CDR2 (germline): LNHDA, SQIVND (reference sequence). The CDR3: CASSRGQGLFYGYTF. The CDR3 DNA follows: TGTGCCAGTAGTAGGGGACAGGGACTTTTTTATGGCTACACCTTC.

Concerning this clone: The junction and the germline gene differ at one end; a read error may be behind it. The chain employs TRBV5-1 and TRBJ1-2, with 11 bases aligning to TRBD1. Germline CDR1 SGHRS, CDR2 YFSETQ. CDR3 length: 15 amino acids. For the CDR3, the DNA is TGCGCCAGCAGGTTGGGACAGGGGGCTAACTATGGCTACACCTTC. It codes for CASRLGQGANYGYTF.

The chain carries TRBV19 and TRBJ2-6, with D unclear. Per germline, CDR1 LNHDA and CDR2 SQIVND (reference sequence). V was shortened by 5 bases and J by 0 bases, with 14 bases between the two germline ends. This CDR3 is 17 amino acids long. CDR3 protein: CASSSPPGHSGANVLTF. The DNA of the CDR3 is TGTGCCAGTAGTTCGCCTCCAGGCCACTCTGGGGCCAACGTCCTGACTTTC. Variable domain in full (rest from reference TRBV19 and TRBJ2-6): DGGITQSPKYLFRKEGQNVTLSCEQNLNHDAMYWYRQDPGQGLRLIYYSQIVNDFQKGDIAEGYSVSREKKESFPLTVTSAQKNPTAFYLCASSSPPGHSGANVLTFGAGSRLTVL.

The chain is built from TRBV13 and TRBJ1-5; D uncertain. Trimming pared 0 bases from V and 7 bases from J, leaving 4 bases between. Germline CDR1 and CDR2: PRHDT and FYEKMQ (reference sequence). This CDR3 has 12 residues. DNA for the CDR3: TGTGCCAGCAGCTTAGGAGCACAGCCCCAGCATTTT. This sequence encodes CASSLGAQPQHF.